The clone carrying this T cell receptor beta chain was counted ten times or more. Deletions cut 3 bases from V and 7 bases from J, with 10 bases between. CDR1 is SGHDN and CDR2 is FVKESK in the germline V gene. The CDR3 is made up of 13 amino acids. RNA transcripts yielded amplified TCR beta CDR3 regions. Investigators did first-round RT-PCR with HTBI primers, then second-round multiplex PCR. TCRdb processed the multiplex PCR reads anew with MiXCR; each CDR3 protein has one entry. The sample consists of roughly 1.1 million distinct CDR3 sequences, roughly two fifths of them appearing once. The data belong to a study of Graves' ophthalmopathy and Graves' hyperthyroidism.

The sequenced material came from peripheral blood or thyroid tissue (not recorded which). This chain links TRBV14 with TRBJ1-5; no reliable D call. The TCR sequence derives from an adult man with Graves' hyperthyroidism. The chain's CDR3 is CASSQGWEQPQHF. CDR3 DNA: TGTGCCAGCAGCCAGGGGTGGGAACAGCCCCAGCATTTT. The full variable domain, with the rest looked up from reference TRBV14 and TRBJ1-5, is EAGVTQFPSHSVIEKGQTVTLRCDPISGHDNLYWYRRVMGKEIKFLLHFVKESKQDESGMPNNRFLAERTGGTYSTLKVQPAELEDSGVYFCASSQGWEQPQHFGDGTRLSIL.